This paragraph covers one T cell receptor beta chain sequence. A read error may be the cause here, since a much bigger clone is one base away. This sample was taken from a study of molecular identifiers for immune sequencing clone quantification. TCRdb re-called the PCR reads through MiXCR, storing one row per CDR3 protein. In the table there are approximately 54,000 distinct CDR3 sequences, 20% to 25% of which are singletons. Sequenced sample: naive CD8+ T cells from blood, with Jurkat cell RNA spiked in. Subset meaning: FACS-sorted CD8+CD4-CCR7+CD45RA+ naive T cells. This clonotype was obtained from a human donor in good health. Some libraries in this study had Jurkat cell RNA spiked in.

DNA of the CDR3: TGTGCCAGCAGCCAAGTGGCAGGGCTGGCCGAAAGACTGTTTTTT. It encodes CASSQVAGLAERLFF. The rearrangement joins TRBV3-1 to TRBJ1-4; D possibly corresponds to TRBD1 (5 bases). Germline CDR1 is LGHDT and CDR2 is YNNKEL (reference sequence). The CDR3 extends over 15 amino acids.